The next 28 T cell receptor beta chains were all read from a single sample in a study of cytomegalovirus exposure and HLA in healthy donors. PCR was performed using 60 Vbeta and 13 Jbeta primers. Sequenced by immunoSEQ multiplex PCR; TCRdb stores in-frame clones only, minus some. The table has 150,000 to 200,000 clones, around 77% seen once; the top ten hold under 1.5%. The source material was PBMCs. The receptors stem from a woman aged 25 to 39 in good health and CMV-seronegative.

The genes are TRBV6-1 and TRBJ2-1; 16 bases agree with TRBD2. Germline CDR1 and CDR2: MNHNS and SASEGT. This CDR3 is 16 amino acids long. With 3 bases clipped from V and 11 bases from J, the junction kept 7 bases outside the gene matches. CDR3 nucleotides: TGTGCCAGCAGTGATATGGGACTAGCGGGGGGGCCGAAGCAGTTCTTC. Protein: CASSDMGLAGGPKQFF.

CDR3 in amino acids: CASSRGFISMNTEAFF. As DNA, the CDR3 is TGTGCCAGCAGCAGAGGGTTTATATCGATGAACACTGAAGCTTTCTTT. This chain uses TRBV9 with TRBJ1-1, with D uncertain. The germline CDR1 and CDR2 sequences are SGDLS and YYNGEE. Deletions cut 4 bases from V and 0 bases from J, with 16 bases between. The CDR3 is 16 residues long.

Only one count was recorded for this clone. The CDR3 coding sequence is TGTGCCAGCAGTGAACTTACCGGTGCGGTGCGCACAGATACGCAGTATTTT. It specifies CASSELTGAVRTDTQYF. The V gene is TRBV2, the J gene TRBJ2-3; D not resolved. V gave up 2 bases and J gave up 1 base, with 16 bases separating them. The CDR3 is 17 residues long. Germline CDR1 reads SNHLY; CDR2 reads FYNNEI.

This chain links TRBV10-3 with TRBJ1-4; 10 bases fit TRBD1. There are 14 residues in the CDR3. V shed 6 bases and J 6 bases; nucleotides not matched to a gene: 4. In germline, CDR1 is ENHRY, CDR2 SYGVKD. CDR3 region: CAISQDRGDEKLFF. Written as DNA, the CDR3 is TGTGCCATCAGCCAGGACAGGGGGGATGAAAAACTGTTTTTT.

This rearrangement joins TRBV5-1 to TRBJ2-3, with 8 positions matching TRBD2. Germline-derived CDR1 and CDR2 are SGHRS and YFSETQ. CDR3 length: 16 amino acids. V lost 0 bases, J lost 4 bases, and 7 bases stayed unmatched. The DNA for the CDR3 is TGCGCCAGCAGCTTGGACGGGGGACTAGTTGCAGATACGCAGTATTTT. Encoded protein: CASSLDGGLVADTQYF.

This clone was seen only once. This chain links TRBV6-5 with TRBJ1-4; TRBD1 agrees at 9 bases. The CDR3 length is 15 residues. Germline loops: CDR1 MNHEY, CDR2 SVGAGI. V was clipped by 2 bases and J by 7 bases; unmatched bases: 5. The CDR3 loop reads CASSYGTGLTEKLFF. In DNA, the CDR3 is TGTGCCAGCAGTTACGGGACAGGGTTGACTGAAAAACTGTTTTTT.

The chain employs TRBV7-9 and TRBJ1-5; 7 bases align to TRBD1. Germline V gene data show CDR1 as SEHNR and CDR2 as FQNEAQ (reference sequence). J lost 0 bases, V lost 5 bases, and 4 bases had no gene match. This CDR3 is 15 amino acids long. The CDR3 loop reads CASSPPGGSNQPQHF. The CDR3 coding sequence is TGTGCCAGCAGCCCCCCAGGGGGTAGCAATCAGCCCCAGCATTTT.

The chain recombines TRBV12-5 with TRBJ1-5; D is perhaps TRBD1 (5 bases). The CDR3 consists of 17 residues. CDR1 and CDR2 from the germline V gene are LGHNT and FRNRAP. Trimming took off 2 bases at V and 6 bases at J, with 20 bases between the two ends. The CDR3 loop is CASGLTTEGQGGQPQHF. The CDR3 nucleotides are TGTGCTAGTGGTTTGACGACGGAGGGGCAGGGAGGTCAGCCCCAGCATTTT.

The V gene is TRBV6-1, the J gene TRBJ1-3; D is undetermined. Per the germline V gene, CDR1 is MNHNS and CDR2 is SASEGT. CDR3 length: 15 residues. Trimming removed 1 base at V and 7 bases at J, with 14 bases between. The CDR3: CASSEESADWNTIYF. The DNA for the CDR3 is TGTGCCAGCAGTGAAGAATCGGCAGACTGGAACACCATATATTTT.

The V call is TRBV5-1, the J call TRBJ2-6; 9 bases line up with TRBD2. The trim removed 5 bases at V and 0 bases at J, leaving 12 bases unmatched. This CDR3 has 19 amino acids. Germline V CDR1 and CDR2: SGHRS, YFSETQ. The CDR3 DNA is TGCGCCAGCAGTCGGCTAGAGCGGGGGGCCGCCTCTGGGGCCAACGTCCTGACTTTC. Encoded protein: CASSRLERGAASGANVLTF. Variable domain in full (rest from reference TRBV5-1 and TRBJ2-6): KAGVTQTPRYLIKTRGQQVTLSCSPISGHRSVSWYQQTPGQGLQFLFEYFSETQRNKGNFPGRFSGRQFSNSRSEMNVSTLELGDSALYLCASSRLERGAASGANVLTFGAGSRLTVL.

V usage is TRBV7-6 and J usage is TRBJ1-4; D remains unclear. Trimming stripped 8 bases from V and 7 bases from J, with 17 bases between. The CDR3 spans 14 residues. Germline CDR1 and CDR2: SGHVS and FNYEAQ. The CDR3: CASGPAGWGEKLFF. The CDR3 DNA reads TGTGCCAGCGGCCCAGCGGGCTGGGGTGAAAAACTGTTTTTT.

V usage is TRBV7-3 and J usage is TRBJ2-2; 7 bases map to TRBD2. After removal of 1 base from V and 5 bases from J, the junction contained 4 bases not matched to a gene. Germline V gene sequence: CDR1 SGHTA, CDR2 FQGTGA. This CDR3 has 15 amino acids. CDR3 in amino acids: CASSLRGGSTGELFF. The CDR3, as DNA: TGTGCCAGCAGCTTAAGGGGGGGGTCGACCGGGGAGCTGTTTTTT.

DNA of the CDR3: TGCAGCGTTGAAGATCGAGGGTTGGGCTACACCTTC. Amino acid sequence: CSVEDRGLGYTF. The gene calls are TRBV29-1 and TRBJ1-2; unclear D gene. V gave up 0 bases and J gave up 8 bases, with 10 bases separating them. The V gene's germline CDR1 is SQVTM and CDR2 ANQGSEA. The CDR3 is 12 amino acids. Together with reference TRBV29-1 and TRBJ1-2, the CDR3 gives the full variable domain: SAVISQKPSRDICQRGTSLTIQCQVDSQVTMMFWYRQQPGQSLTLIATANQGSEATYESGFVIDKFPISRPNLTFSTLTVSNMSPEDSSIYLCSVEDRGLGYTFGSGTRLTVV.

For the CDR3, the DNA is TGTGCCACCTCCGGGACTAGCCGCTATCGTGAGCAGTTCTTC. Residues: CATSGTSRYREQFF. The J gene is TRBJ2-1, the V gene TRBV7-8; 9 nucleotides match TRBD2. Trimming removed 10 bases from V and 9 bases from J; junction bases left unmatched: 13. Per the germline V gene, CDR1 is SGHVS and CDR2 is FQNEAQ. The CDR3 contains 14 residues.

In the case of this clone: Other DNA sequences in the sample encode the same CDR3. The V and J genes are TRBV12-5 and TRBJ1-1; D possibly corresponds to TRBD1 (6 bases). Trimming removed 1 base at V and 4 bases at J, with 7 bases between. The CDR3 is 13 amino acids. The germline V gene encodes CDR1 LGHNT and CDR2 FRNRAP. In DNA, the CDR3 is TGTGCTAGTGGTTTGGAACAGGGCACTGAAGCTTTCTTT. This sequence encodes CASGLEQGTEAFF.

This sequence joins TRBV27 and TRBJ1-3; D gene unclear. The CDR3 contains 15 residues. V was trimmed by 2 bases and J by 0 bases, leaving 8 bases between them. Per the germline V gene, CDR1 is MNHEY and CDR2 is SMNVEV (reference sequence). The CDR3 sequence: CASSLLGSSGNTIYF. The CDR3 DNA sequence: TGTGCCAGCAGTTTACTAGGATCCTCTGGAAACACCATATATTTT.

The chain combines TRBV5-1 with TRBJ2-1; TRBD2 matches 7 bases. The CDR3 length is 16 residues. Germline CDR1 reads SGHRS; CDR2 reads YFSETQ. The trim removed 4 bases at V and 0 bases at J, leaving 7 bases unmatched. Here the CDR3 DNA reads TGCGCCAGCAGCCCAGCGGGGATGAGCTCCTACAATGAGCAGTTCTTC. This encodes CASSPAGMSSYNEQFF.

This clone has more than one count but fewer than ten. This chain joins TRBV6-1 and TRBJ2-5; no clear D. From germline, CDR1 is MNHNS and CDR2 SASEGT. The V gene lost 2 bases and the J gene lost 5 bases, with 9 bases spanning the gap. CDR3 length: 13 amino acids. The CDR3 DNA reads as TGTGCCAGCAGTGAATTTCCCGGGGAGACCCAGTACTTC. Its protein is CASSEFPGETQYF.

This rearrangement joins TRBV5-5 to TRBJ2-2; D perhaps matches TRBD2 (5 bases). The germline V and J ends were trimmed by 0 bases and 3 bases, with 9 bases remaining between them. There are 15 residues in the CDR3. CDR1 is SGHKS and CDR2 is YYEKEE in the germline V gene (reference sequence). CDR3 protein: CASSLVAGYTGELFF. The CDR3 nucleotides are TGTGCCAGCAGCTTGGTTGCGGGTTACACCGGGGAGCTGTTTTTT.

The chain couples TRBV6-5 to TRBJ1-4; 9 bases fit TRBD1. Trimming cost V 9 bases and J 5 bases; bases outside gene matches: 4. CDR1 MNHEY and CDR2 SVGAGI come from the germline V gene. The CDR3 is made up of 13 amino acids. The CDR3 coding sequence is TGTGCCAGTATGGGACAGGGCAATGAAAAACTGTTTTTT. The encoded protein is CASMGQGNEKLFF.

The chain links TRBV6-5 to TRBJ1-3; no reliable D call. This CDR3 is 13 amino acids long. V lost 7 bases to trimming and J lost 0 bases, with 7 bases between them. CDR1 is MNHEY, CDR2 SVGAGI, per germline. The DNA for the CDR3 is TGTGCCAGCACGGTACCCTCTGGAAACACCATATATTTT. Protein: CASTVPSGNTIYF.

The CDR3 nucleotides are TGTGCCATTACAGCAGATCCTAACTATGGCTACACCTTC. Translating gives CAITADPNYGYTF. The rearrangement links TRBV10-3 to TRBJ1-2; D remains ambiguous. Trimming pared 9 bases from V and 0 bases from J, leaving 11 bases between. CDR1 and CDR2 (germline): ENHRY, SYGVKD. The CDR3 covers 13 residues.

CDR3 bases: TGTGCCAGTAGTAGGGGGCAAAATCAGCCCCAGCATTTT. This codes for CASSRGQNQPQHF. The rearrangement links TRBV19 to TRBJ1-5, with D maybe TRBD1 (6 bases). Trimming took 4 bases from V and 4 from J, leaving 8 bases between them. Germline CDR1 is LNHDA and CDR2 is SQIVND (reference sequence). This CDR3 region has 13 residues.

CDR3 in amino acids: CSVKTSGPSSYNEQFF. The CDR3 region has the DNA TGCAGCGTGAAAACTAGCGGGCCGAGCTCCTACAATGAGCAGTTCTTC. The gene calls are TRBV29-1 and TRBJ2-1; 9 nucleotides agree with TRBD2. This CDR3 spans 16 amino acids. CDR1 is SQVTM and CDR2 is ANQGSEA in the germline V gene. Trimming cost V 6 bases and J 0 bases; bases outside gene matches: 9.

This clone has a handful of counts. The V gene is TRBV10-3, the J gene TRBJ2-1, with 7 positions matching TRBD2. V gave up 11 bases and J gave up 7 bases; unmatched junction bases: 5. Germline V gives CDR1 ENHRY, CDR2 SYGVKD. The CDR3 length is 11 residues. The CDR3 region is CASGTNNEQFF. CDR3 in DNA: TGTGCCTCCGGGACTAATAATGAGCAGTTCTTC.

This chain connects TRBV2 to TRBJ2-7; tentatively, D is TRBD1 (6 bases). Trimming pared 3 bases from V and 0 bases from J, leaving 15 bases between. There are 16 residues in the CDR3. The V gene's germline CDR1 is SNHLY and CDR2 FYNNEI. CDR3 residues: CASSEGAGLASYEQYF. CDR3 in DNA: TGTGCCAGCAGTGAGGGGGCCGGGCTAGCCTCCTACGAGCAGTACTTC.

J is TRBJ2-7 and V is TRBV2, with 7 bases that match TRBD2. The CDR3 loop spans 16 amino acids. CDR1 is SNHLY, CDR2 FYNNEI, per germline. The V gene end was trimmed by 5 bases and the J gene end by 6 bases; junction bases not matched to a gene: 16. The CDR3 sequence: CASSSTRGTEGSEQYF. In DNA, the CDR3 is TGTGCCAGCAGTTCCACGCGGGGGACTGAGGGGTCCGAGCAGTACTTC.

This clone was seen once. The chain links TRBV5-1 to TRBJ2-1; a possible D gene is TRBD2 (6 bases). There are 13 residues in the CDR3. The V gene's germline CDR1 is SGHRS and CDR2 YFSETQ. V was pared by 3 bases and J by 7 bases, with 11 bases between. The CDR3 bases are TGCGCCAGCAGCTCAGGAGGGTGGAATGAGCAGTTCTTC. Translating gives CASSSGGWNEQFF.